A single sample is the source of the 32 T cell receptor beta chains below, sequenced in a study of T cell repertoires in cytomegalovirus infection. No antigen has been assigned to these receptors. TCRdb analysed the reads with MiXCR anew, one entry per CDR3 protein. The sample carries around 770,000 distinct CDR3 sequences, about 27% recorded once. This sample comprised cultured CD8+ T cells from PBMCs, obtained from culture after CMV antigen stimulation. Receptors originate from a human donor in good health (CMV status not recorded). Some clones in this sample may be carry-over from other donors' samples.

This chain joins TRBV12-3 or TRBV12-4 and TRBJ1-1, with D hard to call. V lost 3 bases to trimming and J lost 1 base, with 9 bases between them. There are 14 residues in the CDR3. CDR3 DNA: TGTGCCAGCAGTTTTCCACAGCCGAACACTGAAGCTTTCTTT. Its translation is CASSFPQPNTEAFF.

The chain is built from TRBV5-1 and TRBJ2-3; D not resolved. V lost 0 bases and J lost 6, with 11 bases in between. Germline V CDR1 and CDR2: SGHRS, YFSETQ. The CDR3 contains 14 residues. CDR3 residues: CASSLESMKDTQYF. For the CDR3, the DNA is TGCGCCAGCAGCTTGGAGTCTATGAAGGATACGCAGTATTTT.

J is TRBJ2-5 and V is TRBV7-2; 7 bases align to TRBD1. Trimming at V came to 2 bases and at J to 3 bases, leaving 3 bases not matched to a gene. Germline V gene lookup returns CDR1 SGHTA and CDR2 FQGNSA. CDR3 size: 14 residues. The CDR3 DNA follows: TGTGCCAGCAGCTTATTCGACAGGGAAGAGACCCAGTACTTC. This codes for CASSLFDREETQYF.

The gene calls are TRBV7-6 and TRBJ2-7, with 7 bases matching TRBD1. The CDR3 runs to 15 residues. V trimming: 5 bases; J trimming: 4 bases; junction bases outside the gene matches: 11. CDR1 and CDR2 from the germline V gene are SGHVS and FNYEAQ. CDR3 region: CASSLEPGGMYEQYF. CDR3 nucleotide sequence: TGTGCCAGCAGCCTGGAACCAGGGGGTATGTACGAGCAGTACTTC.

Ten or more counts support this clonotype. V and J are TRBV7-8 and TRBJ1-1; D remains unclear. The V and J ends lost 4 bases and 3 bases respectively, with 18 bases between them. Germline V gene sequence: CDR1 SGHVS, CDR2 FQNEAQ. The CDR3 is 16 residues long. The CDR3 nucleotides read TGTGCCAGCAGCTCGAGGCGGGAGGCTTTGGACACTGAAGCTTTCTTT. This translates into CASSSRREALDTEAFF.

This chain uses TRBV5-4 with TRBJ2-7; 8 positions agree with TRBD1. The ends lost 2 bases at V and 3 bases at J; junction bases unmatched: 7. Germline CDR1 SGHNT, CDR2 YYREEE (reference sequence). This CDR3 spans 15 amino acids. The CDR3 DNA sequence: TGTGCCAGCAGCTTCCGGACAGGGCCCAGCTACGAGCAGTACTTC. Its translation: CASSFRTGPSYEQYF.

The chain recombines TRBV6-2 or TRBV6-3 with TRBJ2-5, with D possibly matching TRBD1 (6 bases). This CDR3 is built from 17 residues. Germline values: CDR1 MNHEY, CDR2 SVGEGT. V shed 8 bases and J shed 4 bases, with 26 bases lying between them. The CDR3 spells CASAPQGEGEPRETQYF. CDR3 sequence (DNA): TGTGCCAGCGCACCCCAAGGAGAGGGGGAGCCCCGAGAGACCCAGTACTTC.

The chain employs TRBV7-9 and TRBJ2-6, with D possibly matching TRBD2 (6 bases). V gave up 3 bases and J gave up 0 bases, with 12 bases separating them. This CDR3 comprises 17 residues. Germline V gene sequence: CDR1 SEHNR, CDR2 FQNEAQ (reference sequence). This CDR3 reads CASSFRDSASGANVLTF. CDR3 sequence (DNA): TGTGCCAGCAGCTTCCGGGACTCAGCCTCTGGGGCCAACGTCCTGACTTTC.

The chain couples TRBV27 to TRBJ2-4, with TRBD2 as a possible D gene (5 bases). Per the germline V gene, CDR1 is MNHEY and CDR2 is SMNVEV (reference sequence). Trimming pared 5 bases from V and 8 bases from J, leaving 10 bases between. The CDR3 length is 12 residues. CDR3 in DNA: TGTGCCAGCAGTCCCCCCGGGGACATTCAGTACTTC. It encodes CASSPPGDIQYF.

This sequence joins TRBV6-8 and TRBJ1-2, with 9 bases aligning to TRBD1. The germline gives CDR1 MNHGY, CDR2 SAAAGT. Trimming removed 2 bases from V and 4 bases from J; junction bases left unmatched: 8. The length of the CDR3 is 16 residues. CDR3 loop: CASSYEGQGRGYGYTF. The CDR3 DNA reads as TGTGCCAGCAGTTACGAGGGACAGGGAAGGGGCTATGGCTACACCTTC.

There are many counts of this clonotype. The gene calls are TRBV7-2 and TRBJ1-4; D is possibly TRBD1 (5 bases). Trimming stripped 5 bases from V and 7 bases from J, with 17 bases between. Germline assignment: CDR1 SGHTA and CDR2 FQGNSA. The CDR3 is 15 residues long. DNA of the CDR3: TGTGCCAGCAGCCTTTTGGGGGGGTCGGGTGAAAAACTGTTTTTT. Translated: CASSLLGGSGEKLFF.

In its sample, this clonotype was seen once. The chain employs TRBV7-6 and TRBJ2-2; D could derive from TRBD1 or TRBD2 (5 bases each). V lost 5 bases to trimming and J lost 3 bases, with 13 bases between them. The CDR3 contains 15 residues. CDR1 is SGHVS and CDR2 is FNYEAQ in the germline V gene. The DNA for the CDR3 is TGTGCCAGCAGCCATCGGGGCCTATACACCGGGGAGCTGTTTTTT. Translated, it gives CASSHRGLYTGELFF.

The gene calls are TRBV6-5 and TRBJ1-5; D is unclear. This CDR3 is built from 14 residues. V shed 0 bases and J shed 6 bases, with 9 bases lying between them. Germline V CDR1 and CDR2: MNHEY, SVGAGI. CDR3 region: CASSYSDGSQPQHF. CDR3 in DNA: TGTGCCAGCAGTTACTCAGACGGGAGTCAGCCCCAGCATTTT.

The rearrangement joins TRBV20-1 to TRBJ2-2, with D possibly matching TRBD2 (5 bases). Per the germline V gene, CDR1 is DFQATT and CDR2 is SNEGSKA (reference sequence). V lost 1 base and J lost 4, with 16 bases in between. The CDR3 consists of 16 residues. CDR3 nucleotides: TGCAGTGCTAGAGTCTTGGGCGGGCACGTCACCGGGGAGCTGTTTTTT. Amino acids: CSARVLGGHVTGELFF.

V is TRBV4-1 and J is TRBJ2-5; D not certain. Germline CDR1 reads MGHRA; CDR2 reads YSYEKL. Deletions cut 2 bases from V and 3 bases from J, with 7 bases between. There are 13 residues in the CDR3. In DNA, the CDR3 is TGCGCCAGCAGCCAAATGGATGAAGAGACCCAGTACTTC. Protein sequence: CASSQMDEETQYF.

Here the CDR3 reads CASSQDQGNEQYV. The CDR3 DNA reads as TGTGCCAGCAGCCAAGATCAAGGGAACGAGCAGTACGTC. The chain joins TRBV14 to TRBJ2-7; D is uncertain. Trimming left V 0 bases short and J 5 bases short, with 8 bases between. Germline V CDR1 and CDR2: SGHDN, FVKESK. The CDR3 loop spans 13 amino acids.

On this clonotype: This could be a read error, since a much larger clone is one nucleotide away. The V gene is TRBV11-2, the J gene TRBJ2-7; no reliable D call. V was shortened by 1 base and J by 5 bases, with 6 bases between the two germline ends. The CDR3 has 12 amino acids. The germline gives CDR1 SGHAT, CDR2 FQNNGV. CDR3 bases: TGTGCCAGCAGCTTAGTTCCCCACGAGCAGTACTTC. This translates into CASSLVPHEQYF.

J is TRBJ1-5 and V is TRBV7-6; weak D call: TRBD1 (6 bases). CDR1 SGHVS and CDR2 FNYEAQ come from the germline V gene. V was trimmed by 5 bases and J by 1 base, leaving 12 bases between them. There are 15 residues in the CDR3. As DNA, the CDR3 is TGTGCCAGCAGCCCGGGGACACACAGCAATCAGCCCCAGCATTTT. Translating it yields CASSPGTHSNQPQHF.

This clonotype was found many times. The chain uses TRBV7-9 and TRBJ2-7; TRBD1 agrees at 8 bases. The CDR3 covers 14 residues. The V segment lost 3 bases and the J segment 3 bases; nucleotides outside the gene matches: 4. The V gene's germline CDR1 is SEHNR and CDR2 FQNEAQ (reference sequence). The chain's CDR3 is CASSFYDRGYEQYF. The DNA for the CDR3 is TGTGCCAGCAGCTTCTACGACAGGGGCTACGAGCAGTACTTC.

This sequence joins TRBV7-2 and TRBJ2-2; 10 bases map to TRBD1. With V trimmed by 10 bases and J by 7 bases, 6 bases remained unmatched. The CDR3 loop spans 13 amino acids. Germline V gene data show CDR1 as SGHTA and CDR2 as FQGNSA. The CDR3 DNA reads TGTGCCAACCCGGGACAGGGGTACGGGGAGCTGTTTTTT. Protein sequence: CANPGQGYGELFF.

The chain combines TRBV2 with TRBJ2-7; perhaps TRBD2 as D (5 bases). The germline gives CDR1 SNHLY, CDR2 FYNNEI. The CDR3 consists of 14 residues. Between the trimmed V and J ends, which lost 3 bases and 0 bases, there was a span of 9 bases. The CDR3 sequence is CASSDPGYSYEQYF. CDR3 nucleotides: TGTGCCAGCAGTGATCCGGGATACTCCTACGAGCAGTACTTC.

The gene calls are TRBV20-1 and TRBJ1-6, with 7 bases identical to TRBD1. The junction had 8 bases not matched to a gene; V was cut back by 0 bases and J by 6 bases. CDR1 and CDR2 from the germline V gene are DFQATT and SNEGSKA (reference sequence). CDR3 size: 16 residues. CDR3 DNA sequence: TGCAGTGCTAGAGATCGGAACAGGGGATTTAATTCACCCCTCCACTTT. Translation: CSARDRNRGFNSPLHF.

This clonotype was recorded a few times. The rearrangement uses TRBV19 and TRBJ2-7, with 7 nucleotides matching TRBD1. Germline V CDR1 and CDR2: LNHDA, SQIVND (reference sequence). There are 14 residues in the CDR3. J gave up 4 bases and V 6 bases, and 9 bases lay outside the gene matches. The CDR3 nucleotides are TGTGCCAGTAGCTCTGGGAACAGGGGATACGAGCAGTACTTC. It codes for CASSSGNRGYEQYF.

J is TRBJ2-3 and V is TRBV3-1, with D tentatively TRBD2 (5 bases). The germline gives CDR1 LGHDT, CDR2 YNNKEL (reference sequence). The CDR3 contains 16 residues. Trimming left V 4 bases short and J 5 bases short, with 19 bases between. The CDR3 reads CASSRKLGGNEDTQYF. As DNA, the CDR3 is TGTGCCAGCAGCCGCAAACTAGGAGGCAACGAAGATACGCAGTATTTT.

The J gene is TRBJ2-3, the V gene TRBV7-2; weak D call: TRBD2 (5 bases). V dropped 7 bases and J dropped 3 bases, with 26 bases sitting between them. This CDR3 is built from 18 residues. The germline CDR1 and CDR2 sequences are SGHTA and FQGNSA. The CDR3 DNA reads as TGTGCCAGCACTAATTTTCCCCCTCTTAATGGCGGGACAGATACGCAGTATTTT. This gives the protein CASTNFPPLNGGTDTQYF.

This clonotype was counted many times. The V and J genes are TRBV7-6 and TRBJ2-7; D is perhaps TRBD1 (5 bases). The V end lost 5 bases, the J end lost 0 bases, and 14 bases lay between the germline ends. The CDR3 is made up of 15 amino acids. The germline V gene has CDR1 SGHVS and CDR2 FNYEAQ. As DNA, the CDR3 is TGTGCCAGCAGCCAGGACGGACAAGCCTCCTACGAGCAGTACTTC. The encoded protein is CASSQDGQASYEQYF.

This clonotype came up a few times. The chain employs TRBV4-1 and TRBJ2-2, with D perhaps matching TRBD1 (6 bases). The CDR3 spans 13 residues. Germline-derived CDR1 and CDR2 are MGHRA and YSYEKL. Trimming stripped 8 bases from V and 4 bases from J, with 11 bases between. CDR3 coding DNA: TGCGCCAGCCTTCGAGGGGGCACCGGGGAGCTGTTTTTT. Encoded protein: CASLRGGTGELFF.

CDR3 nucleotide sequence: TGTGCCAGTATTCCCCGGGAGGGCAGGGTACAAGAGACCCAGTACTTC. Its protein product is CASIPREGRVQETQYF. V is TRBV19 and J is TRBJ2-5; 8 bases are shared with TRBD2. The germline V gene encodes CDR1 LNHDA and CDR2 SQIVND (reference sequence). The trim removed 7 bases at V and 2 bases at J, leaving 12 bases unmatched. The CDR3 runs to 16 residues.

The chain employs TRBV20-1 and TRBJ2-1; no firm D call. This CDR3 is built from 14 residues. The germline V gene has CDR1 DFQATT and CDR2 SNEGSKA (reference sequence). Trimming left V 4 bases short and J 0 bases short, with 10 bases between. CDR3 loop: CSATPLGSYNEQFF. The CDR3 nucleotides are TGCAGTGCTACCCCATTGGGCTCCTACAATGAGCAGTTCTTC.

This clonotype occurred a few times. CDR3 region: CASSQDMGLAINEQFF. The CDR3 bases are TGCGCCAGCAGCCAAGATATGGGACTAGCGATCAATGAGCAGTTCTTC. This chain uses TRBV4-1 with TRBJ2-1; TRBD2 aligns across 10 bases. Germline V gene sequence: CDR1 MGHRA, CDR2 YSYEKL. V lost 0 bases and J lost 6; bases outside the gene matches: 5. The CDR3 has 16 residues.

This clonotype was recorded at least ten times. V gene TRBV7-8 combines with J gene TRBJ1-1; the D gene is possibly TRBD1 (5 bases). Germline lookup yields CDR1 SGHVS and CDR2 FQNEAQ. V lost 5 bases and J lost 0, with 19 bases in between. The CDR3 has 17 amino acids. CDR3 loop: CASSRPGATILNTEAFF. DNA for the CDR3: TGTGCCAGCAGCAGACCCGGGGCCACAATTTTGAACACTGAAGCTTTCTTT.

The chain joins TRBV27 to TRBJ1-2, with 10 bases lining up with TRBD1. The CDR3 loop spans 15 amino acids. Germline-derived CDR1 and CDR2 are MNHEY and SMNVEV (reference sequence). Trimming at V came to 0 bases and at J to 4 bases, leaving 2 bases not matched to a gene. Here the CDR3 reads CASSLSGQGGYGYTF. The CDR3 region has the DNA TGTGCCAGCAGTTTATCCGGACAGGGGGGCTATGGCTACACCTTC.